The entry that follows covers one T cell receptor beta chain sequence. No antigen is known for it. The source of the sample is a study of circulating and synovial CD4+ cells in juvenile arthritis. General study results and limits: Overlap with synovium rose as more T cells were sequenced. These repertoires were less diverse than bulk blood CD4 repertoires. Bulk blood CD4 samples held at least an order of magnitude more or fewer genomes than CPL. The pathogenic-like versus bulk T cell difference escaped Vbeta family analysis.

In germline, CDR1 is LNHDA, CDR2 SQIVND (reference sequence). Germline trimming cut 5 bases from V and 10 bases from J; bases unmatched to any gene: 11. This CDR3 region has 15 residues. The assay was immunoSEQ multiplex PCR, and TCRdb's table has in-frame clones only and misses some. The table shows approximately 36,000 clones, with approximately 93% occurring only once. The sample was CD4+ T cells from blood. The source is a human donor with juvenile idiopathic arthritis. The genes are TRBV19 and TRBJ2-1; 10 bases are a match to TRBD1. The CDR3 DNA sequence: TGTGCCAGTAGTCATTCGACAGGGGGCCGAAACGAGCAGTTCTTC. Its translation is CASSHSTGGRNEQFF.